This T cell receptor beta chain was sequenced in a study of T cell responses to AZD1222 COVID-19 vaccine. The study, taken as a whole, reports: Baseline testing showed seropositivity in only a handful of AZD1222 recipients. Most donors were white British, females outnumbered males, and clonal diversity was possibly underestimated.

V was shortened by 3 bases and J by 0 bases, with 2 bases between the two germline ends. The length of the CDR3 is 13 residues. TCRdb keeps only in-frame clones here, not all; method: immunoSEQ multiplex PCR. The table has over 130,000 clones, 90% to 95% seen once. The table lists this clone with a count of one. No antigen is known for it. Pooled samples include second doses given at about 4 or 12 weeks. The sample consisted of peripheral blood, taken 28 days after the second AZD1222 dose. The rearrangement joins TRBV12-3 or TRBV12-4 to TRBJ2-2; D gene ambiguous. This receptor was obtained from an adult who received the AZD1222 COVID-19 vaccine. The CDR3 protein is CASSFTNTGELFF. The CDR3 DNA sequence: TGTGCCAGCAGTTTCACGAACACCGGGGAGCTGTTTTTT.